This T cell receptor beta chain was retrieved from a study of cytomegalovirus exposure and HLA in healthy donors. Whole-study findings and limits: There were around 160 TCR beta chains listed as cytomegalovirus-associated.

Primers for the PCR totalled 60 Vbeta and 13 Jbeta. Sequencing used immunoSEQ multiplex PCR; TCRdb keeps in-frame clones, though not all of them. The sample lists 150,000 to 200,000 clones; about four fifths were seen once. V shed 4 bases and J 5 bases; nucleotides not matched to a gene: 6. The CDR3 totals 16 residues. Germline CDR1 is LGHNA and CDR2 is YSLEER. Concerning this clone itself: Its target is unknown.

The source is a woman in her thirties or forties in good health and CMV-seronegative. The sequenced material came from PBMCs. V and J are TRBV4-3 and TRBJ2-5; 14 bases agree with TRBD2. CDR3 sequence reads: CASSLGTSGSVETQYF. DNA for the CDR3: TGCGCCAGCAGCCTGGGGACTAGCGGGAGTGTGGAGACCCAGTACTTC.